This entry describes one T cell receptor (beta chain). Its antigen remains unknown. Produced via immunoSEQ multiplex PCR; TCRdb's table is partial and in-frame only. The sample holds under 150,000 clones, about 92% seen once. This CDR3 comprises 15 residues. In germline, CDR1 is PRHDT, CDR2 FYEKMQ (reference sequence). J gave up 13 bases and V 2 bases, and 9 bases lay outside the gene matches. The sample belongs to a study of OX40 agonist ivuxolimab in advanced cancers. As for the study in general: Enrolled patients in dose escalation had cancers that were hepatocellular carcinoma, melanoma, renal cell or head and neck cancer. Approximately 40% of patients had received prior checkpoint inhibitor therapy. Study-wide points: Also showing low normalized T-cell clonal expansion were some of the nonresponders. Researchers did not establish what antigens the expanded peripheral T cells target.

The origin of this receptor is an adult with an advanced solid tumor such as melanoma, head and neck, liver or kidney cancer. V gene TRBV13 combines with J gene TRBJ2-1, with 12 bases aligning to TRBD2. The source material was CD4+ or CD8+ T cells sorted from blood, sampled in a trial of the OX40 agonist ivuxolimab. The CDR3 spells CASSLWASGRARQFF. The CDR3 DNA follows: TGTGCCAGCAGCTTATGGGCTAGCGGGAGGGCCCGTCAGTTCTTC. The full variable domain, with the rest looked up from reference TRBV13 and TRBJ2-1, is AAGVIQSPRHLIKEKRETATLKCYPIPRHDTVYWYQQGPGQDPQFLISFYEKMQSDKGSIPDRFSAQQFSDYHSELNMSSLELGDSALYFCASSLWASGRARQFFGPGTRLTVL.